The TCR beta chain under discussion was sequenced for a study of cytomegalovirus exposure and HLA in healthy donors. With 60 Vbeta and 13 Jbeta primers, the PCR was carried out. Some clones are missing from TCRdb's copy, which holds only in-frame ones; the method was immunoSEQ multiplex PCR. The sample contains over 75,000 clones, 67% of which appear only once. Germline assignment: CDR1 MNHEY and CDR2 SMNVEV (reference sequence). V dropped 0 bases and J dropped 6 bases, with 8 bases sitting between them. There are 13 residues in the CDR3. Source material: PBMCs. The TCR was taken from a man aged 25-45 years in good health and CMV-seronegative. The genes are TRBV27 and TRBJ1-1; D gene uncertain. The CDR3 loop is CASSLSTEAEAFF. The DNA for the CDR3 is TGTGCCAGCAGTTTATCGACGGAGGCTGAAGCTTTCTTT.